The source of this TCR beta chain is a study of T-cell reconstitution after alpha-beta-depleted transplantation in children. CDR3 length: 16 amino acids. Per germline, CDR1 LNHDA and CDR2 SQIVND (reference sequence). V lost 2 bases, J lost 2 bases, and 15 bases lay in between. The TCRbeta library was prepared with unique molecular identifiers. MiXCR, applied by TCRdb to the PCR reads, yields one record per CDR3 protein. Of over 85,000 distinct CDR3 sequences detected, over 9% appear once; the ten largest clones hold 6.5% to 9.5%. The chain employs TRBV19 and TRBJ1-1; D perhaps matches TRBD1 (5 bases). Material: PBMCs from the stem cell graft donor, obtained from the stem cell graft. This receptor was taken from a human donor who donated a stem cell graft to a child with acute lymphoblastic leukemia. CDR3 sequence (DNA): TGTGCCAGTAGTATATTGGGGGGAAGTGGAAACACTGAAGCTTTCTTT. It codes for CASSILGGSGNTEAFF.